This T cell receptor beta chain was recovered during a study of siplizumab effects on memory and regulatory T cells. Study-wide points: Contribution to the alloresponse seemed major for naive T cells, which also seemed more diverse than memory cells. Tregs proliferating in siplizumab cultures lacked confirmation of their suppressive function.

Only in-frame clones appear in the TCRdb table, and some are missing; sequencing was by immunoSEQ multiplex PCR. The sample records around 100,000 clones, 75% to 95% being singletons. CDR3 length: 15 residues. The germline V gene encodes CDR1 LNHDA and CDR2 SQIVND (reference sequence). V gave up 6 bases and J gave up 6 bases; unmatched junction bases: 12. This clone was picked up a small number of times. Its antigen is unidentified. The chain links TRBV19 to TRBJ1-2, with TRBD1 matching 8 bases. The specimen was CD4+ T cells sorted from blood. The receptor's source is a human donor in good health. The CDR3 loop is CASRAGQGVADGYTF. The CDR3 nucleotides read TGTGCCAGTAGGGCAGGACAGGGCGTCGCGGATGGCTACACCTTC.